The present TCR beta chain was sequenced within a study of shared clonotypes between healthy human individuals. General study points: Blood was the sole source, and tissue repertoires probably differ.

TCRdb keeps only in-frame clones here, not all; method: immunoSEQ multiplex PCR. This sample yields about 680,000 clones, of which around 73% are seen a single time; around 2% belongs to the top ten. CDR1 SGHTA and CDR2 FQGNSA come from the germline V gene. V was shortened by 2 bases and J by 8 bases, with 13 bases between the two germline ends. This CDR3 is 14 amino acids long. Comment on this clone: Its antigen is currently unknown.

Specimen: memory CD4+ T cells sorted from blood. The subset here: CD45RA-negative fraction. This TCR was recovered from a woman aged 25-40 years in good health. This chain connects TRBV7-2 to TRBJ2-1; D is possibly TRBD2 (5 bases). CDR3 sequence (DNA): TGTGCCAGCAGCTTACGAACCAGCGGCCATGAGCAGTTCTTC. This encodes CASSLRTSGHEQFF.